These T cell receptor beta chains were read from a single sample in a study of blood T cells in healthy people across ages. TCRdb redid the calling of the 5' RACE reads with MiXCR, one entry per CDR3 protein. The sample lists 1,100,000 or so distinct CDR3 sequences, around 43% occurring once. Sequences were obtained from blood. The origin of the receptors is a woman in her sixties in good health. Each CDR3 is given without its conserved first and last residue.

V: TRBV20-1
CDR3: SARGSDLRTDTQY

V: TRBV27
CDR3: ASSSVRDRVLYGYT

V: TRBV29-1
CDR3: SPLQGSHGELF

V: TRBV4-1
CDR3: ASSRDRGANREQY

V: TRBV20-1
CDR3: SAEGLAGGARSDEQF

V: TRBV9
CDR3: ASSVGGTVSYEQY

V: TRBV19
CDR3: ASSGGAAYGYT

V: TRBV12-3/TRBV12-4
CDR3: ASSLAVGPYNEQF

V: TRBV10-3
CDR3: AIHSPGDEQY

V: TRBV12-3/TRBV12-4
CDR3: ASSSQGAGTGELF

V: TRBV6-1
CDR3: ASSTQGRANYGYT

V: TRBV12-3/TRBV12-4
CDR3: ASRPWLAGTDTQY

V: TRBV2
CDR3: ASRQTGTGWTEAF

V: TRBV2
CDR3: ASSTGTKAF

V: TRBV7-2
CDR3: ASSLIPDFEQF

V: TRBV28
CDR3: AGQGATEAF

V: TRBV7-3
CDR3: ASSPTLRAEQETQY

V: TRBV7-2
CDR3: ASSSDGGPLDTQY

V: TRBV27
CDR3: ASSLAAGGPQETQY

V: TRBV18
CDR3: ASSLYRDRYTDTQY

V: TRBV6-5
CDR3: ASSYSWAEAGNEQF

V: TRBV12-3/TRBV12-4
CDR3: ASTYDRGNTDTQY

V: TRBV10-3
CDR3: AIGEPVNNEQF

V: TRBV20-1
CDR3: SAKTGESGNEQF

V: TRBV3-1
CDR3: ASSQPGESGGYT

V: TRBV15
CDR3: ATSGTELTDTQY

V: TRBV2
CDR3: ASKTSGSSDTQY

V: TRBV27
CDR3: ASSFEGSDGYT

V: TRBV12-3/TRBV12-4
CDR3: ASSSDREVSRETQY

V: TRBV7-8
CDR3: ASSLVPQMETQY

V: TRBV4-1
CDR3: ASSQGSQLDYGYT

V: TRBV7-2
CDR3: ASSPRTVSSGANVLT

V: TRBV3-1
CDR3: ASSLEREPSVITKYNEQF

V: TRBV6-5
CDR3: ATTKSTGRGETQF

V: TRBV12-3/TRBV12-4
CDR3: ASSLDRGINYGYT

V: TRBV6-2/TRBV6-3
CDR3: ASSNGRPYNSPLH

V: TRBV5-1
CDR3: ASSLDHSTGPYNEQF

V: TRBV20-1
CDR3: SASSLSYEQY

V: TRBV29-1
CDR3: SVQDTDTQY

V: TRBV7-8
CDR3: ASSFGEMGNTIY

V: TRBV5-1
CDR3: ASSPVRVSSYEQY

V: TRBV20-1
CDR3: GAPGQDRTDTQY

V: TRBV6-5
CDR3: ASSYSAVPMYIQY

V: TRBV7-2
CDR3: ASSLGDRDSYEQY

V: TRBV15
CDR3: ATSRPLFRGRQETQY

V: TRBV7-9
CDR3: ASNPGSTSTDTQY

V: TRBV7-9
CDR3: ASSSLGTVETQY

V: TRBV10-2
CDR3: ASIYSGRDFNEQF

V: TRBV5-6
CDR3: ASSPGAGEGNNEQF

V: TRBV12-3/TRBV12-4
CDR3: ASSFWGSEAF

V: TRBV20-1
CDR3: SAELAQSYNEQF

V: TRBV20-1
CDR3: SAGGPPTSDGYT

V: TRBV27
CDR3: ASSLSDRGAEAF